What follows are 32 T cell receptor beta chains derived from one specimen sequenced in a study of control samples from healthy donors and cancer patients. TCRdb's copy holds only in-frame clones and misses some; the assay was immunoSEQ multiplex PCR. The profile shows some 150,000 clones, 96% of them singletons. The specimen was blood. The receptors come from a woman aged 30 to 39 in good health.

The chain's CDR3 is CAISSGFSGNTIYF. In nucleotides, the CDR3 is TGTGCCATCAGTTCAGGGTTCTCTGGAAACACCATATATTTT. This chain uses TRBV10-3 with TRBJ1-3, with D possibly TRBD1 on 5 matching bases. V was pared by 5 bases and J by 0 bases, with 8 bases between. Germline V gene data show CDR1 as ENHRY and CDR2 as SYGVKD. This CDR3 spans 14 amino acids.

The genes are TRBV28 and TRBJ2-7, with 10 positions matching TRBD2. The ends lost 5 bases at V and 2 bases at J; junction bases unmatched: 3. The CDR3 totals 14 residues. Germline V gene sequence: CDR1 MDHEN, CDR2 SYDVKM. This CDR3 reads CASSGTSETYEQYF. The CDR3 DNA follows: TGTGCCAGCAGTGGGACTAGCGAGACCTACGAGCAGTACTTC.

V usage is TRBV9 and J usage is TRBJ1-3, with a weak D call TRBD1 (6 bases). V was trimmed by 0 bases and J by 4 bases, leaving 14 bases between them. The CDR3 has 16 residues. Germline V gene lookup returns CDR1 SGDLS and CDR2 YYNGEE. In DNA, the CDR3 is TGTGCCAGCAGCGTAGACGGGGGGCGCTCCGGAAACACCATATATTTT. The encoded protein is CASSVDGGRSGNTIYF. The variable domain in full, completed from reference TRBV9 and TRBJ1-3, reads DSGVTQTPKHLITATGQRVTLRCSPRSGDLSVYWYQQSLDQGLQFLIQYYNGEERAKGNILERFSAQQFPDLHSELNLSSLELGDSALYFCASSVDGGRSGNTIYFGEGSWLTVV.

The V and J genes are TRBV7-9 and TRBJ2-1; perhaps TRBD2 as D (6 bases). Germline V gene lookup returns CDR1 SEHNR and CDR2 FQNEAQ (reference sequence). V lost 11 bases, J lost 2 bases, and 22 bases lay in between. The CDR3 length is 16 residues. Here the CDR3 DNA reads TGTGCCCTACCCCCAGAGGTAGCGGCCCCCTACAATGAGCAGTTCTTC. Residues: CALPPEVAAPYNEQFF.

The chain couples TRBV19 to TRBJ1-3; TRBD1 aligns across 9 bases. In germline, CDR1 is LNHDA, CDR2 SQIVND (reference sequence). V lost 1 base to trimming and J lost 0 bases; unmatched junction nucleotides: 10. This CDR3 has 19 residues. CDR3 nucleotides: TGTGCCAGTAGTATAGGGGACAGGGTCCGTTACCCCTCTGGAAACACCATATATTTT. This sequence encodes CASSIGDRVRYPSGNTIYF.

Comments on this clone: The sample has other DNA sequences that encode this CDR3 too. This chain joins TRBV19 and TRBJ1-1; the D is unclear. The V end lost 1 base, the J end lost 3 bases, and 3 bases lay between the germline ends. Looked up from germline, CDR1 is LNHDA and CDR2 is SQIVND (reference sequence). CDR3 length: 12 amino acids. The CDR3, as DNA: TGTGCCAGTAGTATAGCGGACACTGAAGCTTTCTTT. Its protein is CASSIADTEAFF.

This clone was picked up one time. One junction end disagrees with the germline gene, perhaps due to a read error. This chain joins TRBV28 and TRBJ1-2; D unresolved. From germline, CDR1 is MDHEN and CDR2 SYDVKM. There are 10 residues in the CDR3. The CDR3 sequence: CASSHRILMF. CDR3 DNA sequence: TGTGCCAGCAGCCATCGGATCCTGATGTTC.

The gene calls are TRBV2 and TRBJ2-1, with 9 bases lining up with TRBD2. Per the germline V gene, CDR1 is SNHLY and CDR2 is FYNNEI. J was trimmed by 8 bases and V by 6 bases; bases with no gene match: 14. The CDR3 is 16 residues long. CDR3 nucleotide sequence: TGTGCCAGCAGATACCGGGGACTAGCTCCCCCATATGAGCAGTTCTTC. It specifies CASRYRGLAPPYEQFF. The complete variable domain, with remaining parts taken from reference TRBV2 and TRBJ2-1, reads EPEVTQTPSHQVTQMGQEVILRCVPISNHLYFYWYRQILGQKVEFLVSFYNNEISEKSEIFDDQFSVERPDGSNFTLKIRSTKLEDSAMYFCASRYRGLAPPYEQFFGPGTRLTVL.

CDR3 nucleotide sequence: TGCAGCGTTGTGTACCGGGGTGGTGAAGCTTTCTTT. Translation gives CSVVYRGGEAFF. The gene calls are TRBV29-1 and TRBJ1-1; D is uncertain. The CDR3 contains 12 residues. V was pared by 4 bases and J by 7 bases, with 13 bases between. The V gene's germline CDR1 is SQVTM and CDR2 ANQGSEA.

V gene TRBV25-1 combines with J gene TRBJ2-5, with 7 positions matching TRBD1. V lost 3 bases to trimming and J lost 1 base; unmatched junction nucleotides: 8. CDR1 and CDR2 from the germline V gene are MGHDK and SYGVNS. The length of the CDR3 is 16 residues. The CDR3 DNA follows: TGTGCCAGCAGTGACTACAGGGGCCTCGGCCAAGAGACCCAGTACTTC. Its protein is CASSDYRGLGQETQYF.

V is TRBV9 and J is TRBJ2-1, with 8 bases matching TRBD2. The V segment lost 1 base and the J segment 8 bases; nucleotides outside the gene matches: 5. Germline loops: CDR1 SGDLS, CDR2 YYNGEE. This CDR3 is 14 amino acids long. This chain's CDR3 is CASSVRLLADEQFF. The CDR3 DNA follows: TGTGCCAGCAGCGTACGATTACTAGCGGATGAGCAGTTCTTC.

This rearrangement joins TRBV2 to TRBJ1-1; the match to TRBD1 covers 7 bases. Trimming at V came to 6 bases and at J to 5 bases, leaving 9 bases not matched to a gene. CDR3 size: 14 residues. Germline V gene sequence: CDR1 SNHLY, CDR2 FYNNEI. For the CDR3, the DNA is TGTGCCAGCAGAAGGGAGGGGGCGAGAACTGAAGCTTTCTTT. Translating it yields CASRREGARTEAFF. Looking up the rest from reference TRBV2 and TRBJ1-1 gives the full variable domain: EPEVTQTPSHQVTQMGQEVILRCVPISNHLYFYWYRQILGQKVEFLVSFYNNEISEKSEIFDDQFSVERPDGSNFTLKIRSTKLEDSAMYFCASRREGARTEAFFGQGTRLTVV.

The V call is TRBV28, the J call TRBJ2-7, with 11 bases matching TRBD2. V dropped 2 bases and J dropped 4; count of bases not matched to a gene: 7. Per the germline V gene, CDR1 is MDHEN and CDR2 is SYDVKM. CDR3 length equals 16 residues. In nucleotides, the CDR3 is TGTGCCAGCAGTTTAGCAACTAGCGGGAGAGAGTACGAGCAGTACTTC. It translates to CASSLATSGREYEQYF.

The V call is TRBV7-9, the J call TRBJ1-2; D is uncertain. The CDR3 is made up of 14 amino acids. Germline-derived CDR1 and CDR2 are SEHNR and FQNEAQ (reference sequence). V lost 0 bases to trimming and J lost 2 bases, with 7 bases between them. The CDR3: CASSLASSNYGYTF. In DNA form, the CDR3 reads TGTGCCAGCAGCTTAGCAAGTAGCAACTATGGCTACACCTTC.

The rearrangement joins TRBV12-3 or TRBV12-4 to TRBJ1-4, with D unclear. The CDR3 has 13 amino acids. Trimming stripped 3 bases from V and 5 bases from J, with 7 bases between. CDR3 sequence (DNA): TGTGCCAGCAGTTTTTACGGGAATGAAAAACTGTTTTTT. It codes for CASSFYGNEKLFF.

The chain employs TRBV2 and TRBJ2-7; 7 bases fit TRBD2. The CDR3 is 15 residues long. Germline V gives CDR1 SNHLY, CDR2 FYNNEI. V dropped 3 bases and J dropped 0; count of bases not matched to a gene: 5. The CDR3 DNA is TGTGCCAGCAGTGATTGGGGAGGGTACTCCTACGAGCAGTACTTC. Its translation: CASSDWGGYSYEQYF.

The chain links TRBV5-1 to TRBJ1-5; D remains unclear. Per the germline V gene, CDR1 is SGHRS and CDR2 is YFSETQ. Trimming cost V 0 bases and J 1 base, with 5 bases left between them. The CDR3 runs to 14 residues. The CDR3: CASSLGLSNQPQHF. The CDR3 DNA reads TGCGCCAGCAGCTTGGGATTGAGCAATCAGCCCCAGCATTTT.

Here the CDR3 reads CASSHRTEHNYGYTF. For the CDR3, the DNA is TGCGCCAGCAGCCATCGGACCGAGCATAACTATGGCTACACCTTC. The chain is built from TRBV4-1 and TRBJ1-2, with no clear D. The CDR3 extends over 15 amino acids. Germline lookup yields CDR1 MGHRA and CDR2 YSYEKL. V was shortened by 3 bases and J by 1 base, with 12 bases between the two germline ends.

A remark on this clone: The sample contains more than one DNA sequence encoding this CDR3. V gene TRBV28 combines with J gene TRBJ1-2; D remains ambiguous. Per germline, CDR1 MDHEN and CDR2 SYDVKM. CDR3 length: 12 amino acids. Trimming stripped 2 bases from V and 4 bases from J, with 5 bases between. CDR3 protein: CASSLGSYGYTF. The CDR3, as DNA: TGTGCCAGCAGTTTAGGGAGCTATGGCTACACCTTC.

This clone showed up many times. The rearrangement links TRBV20-1 to TRBJ1-1, with 9 bases identical to TRBD1. Germline V gene data show CDR1 as DFQATT and CDR2 as SNEGSKA (reference sequence). The CDR3 is made up of 17 amino acids. V shed 3 bases, J shed 3 bases, and the junction held 14 bases outside the gene matches. This chain's CDR3 is CSASHIQGAPFDTEAFF. Written as DNA, the CDR3 is TGCAGTGCTAGTCATATACAGGGGGCCCCATTCGACACTGAAGCTTTCTTT.

The chain carries TRBV24-1 and TRBJ2-3, with D possibly matching TRBD2 (6 bases). CDR1 is KGHDR and CDR2 is SFDVKD in the germline V gene. This CDR3 comprises 15 residues. V was pared by 3 bases and J by 4 bases, with 13 bases between. The CDR3 reads CATSDLHPGADTQYF. CDR3 DNA: TGTGCCACCAGTGATCTCCACCCGGGGGCAGATACGCAGTATTTT.

Note on this clone: At the DNA level, this CDR3 is encoded by other sequences in the same sample as well. The CDR3 loop reads CASSYSVYEQYF. The CDR3, as DNA: TGTGCCAGCAGTTACTCGGTTTACGAGCAGTACTTC. This sequence joins TRBV6-2 or TRBV6-3 and TRBJ2-7, with D uncertain. Germline loops: CDR1 MNHEY, CDR2 SVGEGT. CDR3 size: 12 residues. With 0 bases removed from V and 4 bases from J, the gap between germline ends came to 4 bases.

This rearrangement joins TRBV7-9 to TRBJ1-1, with D possibly being TRBD1 (5 bases). The CDR3 consists of 15 residues. V lost 4 bases to trimming and J lost 1 base, with 13 bases between them. In germline, CDR1 is SEHNR, CDR2 FQNEAQ (reference sequence). The DNA for the CDR3 is TGTGCCAGCAGCTCATACAGGCAACAGAACACTGAAGCTTTCTTT. Translating gives CASSSYRQQNTEAFF.

V is TRBV2 and J is TRBJ1-5; D unresolved. The CDR3 spans 16 residues. Trimming shortened V by 4 bases and J by 7 bases, and 20 bases separated the two germline ends. Germline CDR1 SNHLY, CDR2 FYNNEI. The CDR3 DNA reads TGTGCCAGCAGTGGCCCGGGCCCTCAGGATGGGCAGCCCCAGCATTTT. This translates into CASSGPGPQDGQPQHF.

V usage is TRBV24-1 and J usage is TRBJ2-1; TRBD1 aligns across 8 bases. CDR3 length: 15 amino acids. Germline CDR1 is KGHDR and CDR2 is SFDVKD. Trimming cost V 3 bases and J 6 bases; bases outside gene matches: 6. The CDR3 nucleotides are TGTGCCACCAGTGATACCGACAGGGGAGGCAATGAGCAGTTCTTC. Translation gives CATSDTDRGGNEQFF.

Concerning this clone itself: The sample holds other DNA sequences that translate to the same CDR3. The chain is built from TRBV5-4 and TRBJ2-7, with D hard to call. This CDR3 region has 13 residues. V was trimmed by 1 base and J by 1 base, leaving 6 bases between them. From germline, CDR1 is SGHNT and CDR2 YYREEE (reference sequence). In DNA form, the CDR3 reads TGTGCCAGCAGCTTGATAGGATCCTACGAGCAGTACTTC. Residues: CASSLIGSYEQYF.

The chain recombines TRBV6-5 with TRBJ1-4; D is perhaps TRBD1 (5 bases). The germline V and J ends were trimmed by 4 bases and 5 bases, with 11 bases remaining between them. The germline V gene encodes CDR1 MNHEY and CDR2 SVGAGI. The CDR3 covers 14 residues. The DNA of the CDR3 is TGTGCCAGCAGTTCGGGACGAGGAAATGAAAAACTGTTTTTT. It codes for CASSSGRGNEKLFF.

CDR3 in amino acids: CASSISNRGLQNEQFF. CDR3 bases: TGTGCCAGCAGCATCTCAAACAGGGGCCTTCAAAATGAGCAGTTCTTC. The chain joins TRBV9 to TRBJ2-1; 7 nucleotides line up with TRBD1. The CDR3 spans 16 residues. The germline gives CDR1 SGDLS, CDR2 YYNGEE. The trim removed 4 bases at V and 7 bases at J, leaving 14 bases unmatched.

This clone has just one count. The chain is built from TRBV4-1 and TRBJ2-5; unclear D gene. The CDR3 has 13 amino acids. With 8 bases removed from V and 2 bases from J, the gap between germline ends came to 12 bases. CDR1 is MGHRA and CDR2 is YSYEKL in the germline V gene. CDR3 protein: CASRGTGQETQYF. Written as DNA, the CDR3 is TGCGCCAGCCGTGGAACGGGTCAAGAGACCCAGTACTTC.

This clone has just one count. This chain uses TRBV15 with TRBJ1-1, with D tentatively TRBD1 (6 bases). V lost 4 bases, J lost 10 bases, and 19 bases lay in between. The germline V gene encodes CDR1 LNHNV and CDR2 YYDKDF (reference sequence). The CDR3 has 14 residues. The CDR3 nucleotides read TGTGCCACCAGCAATCGACTGGGGGACAAAGGAGCTTTCTTT. Its protein is CATSNRLGDKGAFF.

V is TRBV27 and J is TRBJ1-2, with D possibly matching TRBD1 (5 bases). Trimming pared 0 bases from V and 3 bases from J, leaving 14 bases between. Germline values: CDR1 MNHEY, CDR2 SMNVEV (reference sequence). The CDR3 loop spans 16 amino acids. The CDR3 coding sequence is TGTGCCAGCAGTTTATCGATGGGGGAGCGGGACTATGGCTACACCTTC. It encodes CASSLSMGERDYGYTF.

This chain links TRBV28 with TRBJ1-6, with unresolved D. The germline CDR1 and CDR2 sequences are MDHEN and SYDVKM. Trimming cost V 3 bases and J 10 bases, with 7 bases left between them. The CDR3 covers 12 residues. CDR3 bases: TGTGCCAGCAGTTTTCGAGGCTCACCCCTCCACTTT. As protein: CASSFRGSPLHF.